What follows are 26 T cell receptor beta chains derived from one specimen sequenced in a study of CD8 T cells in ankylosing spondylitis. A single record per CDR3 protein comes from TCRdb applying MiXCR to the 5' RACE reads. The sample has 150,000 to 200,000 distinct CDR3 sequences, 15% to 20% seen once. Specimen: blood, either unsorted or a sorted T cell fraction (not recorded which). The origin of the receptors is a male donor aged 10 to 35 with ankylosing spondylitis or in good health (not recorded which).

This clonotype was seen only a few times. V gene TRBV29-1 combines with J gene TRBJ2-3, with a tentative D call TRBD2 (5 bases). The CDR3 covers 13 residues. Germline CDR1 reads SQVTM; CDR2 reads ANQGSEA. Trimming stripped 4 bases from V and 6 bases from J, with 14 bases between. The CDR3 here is CSVGRSQGDTQYF. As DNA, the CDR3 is TGCAGCGTTGGGAGGAGCCAAGGGGATACGCAGTATTTT.

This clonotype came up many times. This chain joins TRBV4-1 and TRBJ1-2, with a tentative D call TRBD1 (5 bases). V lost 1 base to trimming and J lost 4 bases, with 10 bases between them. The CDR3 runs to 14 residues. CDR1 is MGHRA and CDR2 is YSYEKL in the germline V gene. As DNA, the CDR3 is TGCGCCAGCAGCCAAGCCCAGGGTGCCTATGGCTACACCTTC. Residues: CASSQAQGAYGYTF.

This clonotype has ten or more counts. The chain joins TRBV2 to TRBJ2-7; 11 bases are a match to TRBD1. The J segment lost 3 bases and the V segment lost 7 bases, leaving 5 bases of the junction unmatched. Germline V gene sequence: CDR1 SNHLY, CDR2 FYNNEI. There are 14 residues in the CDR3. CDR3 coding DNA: TGTGCCAGCACAGGGACAGGGGGTATCTACGAGCAGTACTTC. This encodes CASTGTGGIYEQYF.

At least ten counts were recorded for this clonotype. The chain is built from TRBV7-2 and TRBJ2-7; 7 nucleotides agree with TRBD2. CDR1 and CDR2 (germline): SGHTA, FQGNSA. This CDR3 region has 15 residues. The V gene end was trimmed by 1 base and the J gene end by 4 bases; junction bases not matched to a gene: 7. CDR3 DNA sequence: TGTGCCAGCAGCTTAGGGGCTAGCGGAGGATACGAGCAGTACGTC. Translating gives CASSLGASGGYEQYV.

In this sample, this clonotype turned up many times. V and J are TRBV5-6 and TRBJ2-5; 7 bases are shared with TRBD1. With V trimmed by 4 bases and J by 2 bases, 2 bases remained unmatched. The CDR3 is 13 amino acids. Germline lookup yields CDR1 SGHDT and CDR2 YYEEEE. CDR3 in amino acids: CASSVGQQETQYF. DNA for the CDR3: TGTGCCAGCAGCGTGGGACAGCAAGAGACCCAGTACTTC.

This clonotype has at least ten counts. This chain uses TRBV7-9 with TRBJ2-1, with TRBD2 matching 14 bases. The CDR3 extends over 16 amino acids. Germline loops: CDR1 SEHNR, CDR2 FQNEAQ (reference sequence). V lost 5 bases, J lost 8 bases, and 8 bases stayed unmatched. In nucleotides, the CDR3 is TGTGCCAGCAGCCCCGTTTGGACTAGCGGGAGGTATGAGCAGTTCTTC. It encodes CASSPVWTSGRYEQFF.

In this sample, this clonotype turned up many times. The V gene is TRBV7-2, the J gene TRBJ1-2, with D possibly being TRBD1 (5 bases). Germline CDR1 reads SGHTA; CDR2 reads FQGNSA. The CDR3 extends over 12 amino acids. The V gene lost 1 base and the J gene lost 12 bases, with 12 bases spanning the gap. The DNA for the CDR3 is TGTGCCAGCAGCTTAGTTCGGGGGGACGACACCTTC. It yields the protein CASSLVRGDDTF.

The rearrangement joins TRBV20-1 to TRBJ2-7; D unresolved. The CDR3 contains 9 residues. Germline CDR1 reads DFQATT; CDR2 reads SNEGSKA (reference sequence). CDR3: CSARDPTSV. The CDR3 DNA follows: TGCAGTGCTAGAGATCCCACTTCCGTC.

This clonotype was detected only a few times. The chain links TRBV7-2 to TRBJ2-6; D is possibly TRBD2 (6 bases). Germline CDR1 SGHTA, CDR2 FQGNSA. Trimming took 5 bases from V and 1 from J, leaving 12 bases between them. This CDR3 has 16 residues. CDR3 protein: CASSRSGGSGANVLTF. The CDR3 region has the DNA TGTGCCAGCAGCCGCTCTGGGGGGTCTGGGGCCAACGTCCTGACTTTC.

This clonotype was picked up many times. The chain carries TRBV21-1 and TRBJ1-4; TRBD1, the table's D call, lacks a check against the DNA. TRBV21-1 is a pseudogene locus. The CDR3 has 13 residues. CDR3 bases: TGTGCCAGCAGCAAGCCGACAGATGAAAAACTGTTTTTT. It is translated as CASSKPTDEKLFF.

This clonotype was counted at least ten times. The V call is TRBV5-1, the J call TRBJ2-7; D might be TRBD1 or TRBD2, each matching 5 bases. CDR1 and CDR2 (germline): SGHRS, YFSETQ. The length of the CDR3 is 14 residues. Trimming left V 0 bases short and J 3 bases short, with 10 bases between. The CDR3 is CASSLERGDYEQYF. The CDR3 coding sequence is TGCGCCAGCAGCTTGGAAAGGGGAGACTACGAGCAGTACTTC.

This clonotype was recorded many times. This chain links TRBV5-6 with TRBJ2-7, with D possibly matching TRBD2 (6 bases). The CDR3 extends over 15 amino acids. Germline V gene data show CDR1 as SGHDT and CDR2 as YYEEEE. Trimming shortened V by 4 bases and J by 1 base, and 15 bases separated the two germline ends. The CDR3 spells CASSPRWGVSYEQYV. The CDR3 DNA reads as TGTGCCAGCAGCCCACGTTGGGGGGTATCCTACGAGCAGTACGTC.

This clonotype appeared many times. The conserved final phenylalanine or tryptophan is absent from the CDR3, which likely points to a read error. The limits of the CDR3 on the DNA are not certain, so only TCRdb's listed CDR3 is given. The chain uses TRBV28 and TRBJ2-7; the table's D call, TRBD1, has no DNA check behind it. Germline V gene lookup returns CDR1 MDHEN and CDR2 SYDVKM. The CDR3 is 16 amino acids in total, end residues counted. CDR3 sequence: CASGQFEQGTYEQYFG.

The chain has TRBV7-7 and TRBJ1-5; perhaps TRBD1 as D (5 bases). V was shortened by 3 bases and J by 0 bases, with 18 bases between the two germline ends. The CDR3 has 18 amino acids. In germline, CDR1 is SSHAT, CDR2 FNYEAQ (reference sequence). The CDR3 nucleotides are TGTGCCAGCAGCTTGAGCGGGGCACGGTCTTATAGCAATCAGCCCCAGCATTTT. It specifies CASSLSGARSYSNQPQHF.

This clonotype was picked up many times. The CDR3 loop is CASSLAVSASYNEQFF. The CDR3 DNA is TGTGCCAGCAGCTTAGCGGTCTCCGCTTCCTACAATGAGCAGTTCTTC. The chain joins TRBV11-1 to TRBJ2-1, with no clear D. This CDR3 is built from 16 residues. Germline V gives CDR1 SGHAT, CDR2 FQDESV (reference sequence). V lost 0 bases and J lost 1, with 10 bases in between.

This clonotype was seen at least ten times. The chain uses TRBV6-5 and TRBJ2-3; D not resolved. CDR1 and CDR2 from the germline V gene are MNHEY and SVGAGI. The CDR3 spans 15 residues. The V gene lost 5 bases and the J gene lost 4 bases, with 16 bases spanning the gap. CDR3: CASSVGRVRADTQYF. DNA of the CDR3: TGTGCCAGCAGTGTGGGTAGGGTTAGGGCAGATACGCAGTATTTT.

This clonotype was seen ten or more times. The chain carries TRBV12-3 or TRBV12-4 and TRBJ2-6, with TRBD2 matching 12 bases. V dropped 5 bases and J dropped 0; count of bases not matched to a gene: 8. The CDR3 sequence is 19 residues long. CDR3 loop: CASSPLAGGPTSGANVLTF. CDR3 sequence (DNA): TGTGCCAGCAGTCCCCTAGCGGGAGGGCCTACCTCTGGGGCCAACGTCCTGACTTTC.

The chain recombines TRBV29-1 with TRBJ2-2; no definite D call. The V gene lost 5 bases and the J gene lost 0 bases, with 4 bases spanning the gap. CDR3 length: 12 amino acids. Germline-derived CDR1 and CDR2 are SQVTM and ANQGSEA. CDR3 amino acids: CSVPANTGELFF. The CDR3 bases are TGCAGCGTTCCAGCGAACACCGGGGAGCTGTTTTTT.

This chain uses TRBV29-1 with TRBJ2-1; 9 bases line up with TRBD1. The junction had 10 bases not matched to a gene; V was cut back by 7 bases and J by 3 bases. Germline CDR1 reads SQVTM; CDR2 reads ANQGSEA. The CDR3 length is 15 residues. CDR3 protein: CSETRGQGSYNEQFF. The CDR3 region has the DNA TGCAGCGAGACCCGGGGACAGGGCAGCTACAATGAGCAGTTCTTC.

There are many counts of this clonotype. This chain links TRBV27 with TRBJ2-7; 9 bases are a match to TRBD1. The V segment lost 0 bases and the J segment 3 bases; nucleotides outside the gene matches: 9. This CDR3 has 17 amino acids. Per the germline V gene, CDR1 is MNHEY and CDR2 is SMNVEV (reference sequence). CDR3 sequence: CASSLSAGTGLHYEQYF. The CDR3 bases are TGTGCCAGCAGTTTATCGGCGGGGACAGGGTTACACTACGAGCAGTACTTC.

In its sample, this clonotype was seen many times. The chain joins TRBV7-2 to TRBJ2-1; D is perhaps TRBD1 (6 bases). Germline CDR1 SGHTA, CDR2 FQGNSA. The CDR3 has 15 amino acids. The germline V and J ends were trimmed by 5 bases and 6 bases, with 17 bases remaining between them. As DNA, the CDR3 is TGTGCCAGCAGCCTTAGACTGGGGGCGGGCAATGAGCAGTTCTTC. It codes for CASSLRLGAGNEQFF.

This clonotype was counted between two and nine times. Here the CDR3 DNA reads TGTGCCAGCAGCGTAGCATCAGCGGGAACCTACAATGAGCAGTTCTTC. Its protein product is CASSVASAGTYNEQFF. This sequence joins TRBV9 and TRBJ2-1; 7 bases map to TRBD2. The CDR3 consists of 16 residues. Germline V gene lookup returns CDR1 SGDLS and CDR2 YYNGEE. Trimming cost V 0 bases and J 2 bases; bases outside gene matches: 5.

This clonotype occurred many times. The CDR3 DNA is TGTGCCAGCAGCCGACCGGGACAGGGGGCCTACAATGAGCAGTTCTTC. Translation: CASSRPGQGAYNEQFF. The chain uses TRBV12-3 or TRBV12-4 and TRBJ2-1; 11 bases match TRBD1. This CDR3 region has 16 residues. V lost 6 bases to trimming and J lost 2 bases; unmatched junction nucleotides: 6.

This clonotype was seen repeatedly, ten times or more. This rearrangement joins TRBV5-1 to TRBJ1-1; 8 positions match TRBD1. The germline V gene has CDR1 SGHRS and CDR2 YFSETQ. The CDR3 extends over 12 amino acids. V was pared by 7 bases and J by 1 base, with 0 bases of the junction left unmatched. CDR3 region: CASGQGNTEAFF. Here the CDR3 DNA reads TGCGCCAGCGGACAGGGGAACACTGAAGCTTTCTTT.

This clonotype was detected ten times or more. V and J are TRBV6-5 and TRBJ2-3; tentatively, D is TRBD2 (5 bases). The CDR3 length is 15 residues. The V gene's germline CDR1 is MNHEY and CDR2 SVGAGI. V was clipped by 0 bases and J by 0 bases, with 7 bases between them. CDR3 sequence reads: CASSYSGGSTDTQYF. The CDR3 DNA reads TGTGCCAGCAGTTACTCCGGCGGGAGCACAGATACGCAGTATTTT.

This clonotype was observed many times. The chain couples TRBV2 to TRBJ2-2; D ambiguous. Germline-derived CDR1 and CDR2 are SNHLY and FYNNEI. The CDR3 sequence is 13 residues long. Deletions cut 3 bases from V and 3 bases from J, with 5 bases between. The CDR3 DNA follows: TGTGCCAGCAGTGATTGGGACACCGGGGAGCTGTTTTTT. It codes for CASSDWDTGELFF.